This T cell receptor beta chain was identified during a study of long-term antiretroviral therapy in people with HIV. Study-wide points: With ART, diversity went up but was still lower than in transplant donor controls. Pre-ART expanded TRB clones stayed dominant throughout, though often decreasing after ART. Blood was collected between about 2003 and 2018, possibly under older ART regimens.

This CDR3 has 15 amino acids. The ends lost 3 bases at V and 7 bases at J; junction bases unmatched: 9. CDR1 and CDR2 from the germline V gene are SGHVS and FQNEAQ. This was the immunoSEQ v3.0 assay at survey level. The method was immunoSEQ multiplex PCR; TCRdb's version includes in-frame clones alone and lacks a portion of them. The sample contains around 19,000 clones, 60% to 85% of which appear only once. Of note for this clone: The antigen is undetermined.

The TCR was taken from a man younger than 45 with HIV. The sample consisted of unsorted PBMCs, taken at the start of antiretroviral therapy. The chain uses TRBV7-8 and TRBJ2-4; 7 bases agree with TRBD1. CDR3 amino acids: CASSLGTAVANIQYF. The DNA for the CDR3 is TGTGCCAGCAGCTTGGGGACAGCCGTGGCGAACATTCAGTACTTC. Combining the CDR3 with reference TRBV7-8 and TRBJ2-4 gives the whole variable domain GAGVSQSPRYKVAKRGQDVALRCDPISGHVSLFWYQQALGQGPEFLTYFQNEAQLDKSGLPSDRFFAERPEGSVSTLKIQRTQQEDSAVYLCASSLGTAVANIQYFGAGTRLSVL.